This section outlines one T cell receptor beta chain sequence together with its context. Its antigen is not yet known. No much larger clone is present one base from it, and per-base qualities are unavailable. The cohort consisted of approximately 690 healthy bone marrow donors. All cohort members were sampled while nominally healthy, although unrecorded immune exposures were likely present. The donor was CMV seronegative and was included in the group of approximately 350 seronegative cohort members. Every donor gave a peripheral blood sample, and the peripheral blood mononuclear cells from that sample were used for TCR beta sequencing. The Qiagen DNeasy Blood Extraction Kit was used to extract genomic DNA from the blood cell samples. The germline V end is reduced by 5 bases and the J end by 5 bases; junction bases left unmatched: 12. Reading the germline V gene (reference sequence) gives CDR1 LNHDA and CDR2 SQIVND. The CDR3 runs 17 amino acids, cysteine and phenylalanine included. Only CDR3 DNA remains: 51 bases, in frame from the first base.

Receptor amplification or capture employed the immunoSEQ multiplex PCR assay. The multiplex PCR relied on a mix of 60 forward primers for TCR Vbeta segments and 13 reverse primers for TCR Jbeta segments. A multiplex PCR assay on genomic DNA amplified the CDR3 region of rearranged TCR beta genes. Amplified TCR beta libraries were sequenced as 87-base-pair reads on the Illumina HiSeq System. Regarding the original processing steps: A later analysis counted approximately 76 million unique TCR beta chains across the roughly 700 repertoires, and approximately 11 million of these chains were shared by at least two donors. Raw reads were error-corrected and collapsed into unique sequences with a nearest-neighbor algorithm that merged closely related sequences to remove PCR and sequencing errors. To assign V, D and J gene segments, CDR3 sequences were aligned to IMGT reference sequences. For a sequence to be retained, a match of at least six nucleotides was required to both a V gene segment and a J gene segment. Rearrangements were called productive when the CDR3 lacked stop codons and stayed in frame with V and J; all others were non-productive. CDR3 was defined according to IMGT convention as the region running from the second conserved V-encoded cysteine to the conserved J-encoded phenylalanine. The earlier analysis of 450 to 750 of the donors excluded any sequence lacking an unambiguous match to a single V gene segment. An earlier analysis of a few hundred of the donors classified V segments as functional when productive rearrangements were above 56.7% and as segregating when the standard deviation between donors was above 5%. To diagnose cytomegalovirus status from the catalog of TCR beta chain sequences, a statistical classification framework was built. V and J gene assignment, in a later analysis, came from comparing TCR nucleotide sequences with IMGT/GENE-DB human TR gene sequences. A later analysis assigned CDR3 sequences and most-parsimonious VDJ recombination scenarios with the TCRdist pipeline. In a later analysis, each TCR beta chain was defined by its CDR3 amino acid sequence together with its V-gene family, and reads lacking a unique V-gene family were excluded. In a later analysis, around 650 highly shared, low-generation-probability nucleotide sequences were removed to address suspected cross-contamination and a sequencing artifact. For each public chain, a later analysis derived a clonal expansion index from normalized ranks of inferred template counts within each repertoire. In a later analysis, generation probabilities were computed using a VDJ recombination model fitted to out-of-frame rearrangements, and the results were checked against IGoR. A later analysis scored TCR-TCR, TCR-HLA and TCR-CMV co-occurrence with hypergeometric tests, applying a repertoire-size bias correction to TCR pairs. In a later analysis, false discovery rates were estimated by permuting HLA or CMV assignments 20 times. In a later analysis, co-occurring TCRs were grouped with DBSCAN, and TCRdist sequence similarity was added when clustering was performed within HLA-allele-positive subsets. Repertoires with fewer than 30,000 or more than 120,000 public chains were left out of co-occurrence clustering, as were four to six repertoires with anomalous nucleotide sharing. This immuneACCESS table, as held by TCRdb, lists in-frame sequences with V and J called but not all clones. Of the missing ones, under half trace to an unresolved V gene in checked studies; the others have no known cause. V and J calls and clone size follow that table, whereas D and trimming were derived from the DNA. Across this sample there are 200,000 to 250,000 clones, with 82% seen only once. The ten largest clones take up about 0.6% of the sample.

This sample was included in a study of cytomegalovirus exposure and HLA in healthy donors (TCRdb year 2017). About the full investigation: In an earlier analysis of some 610 of the donors, less than 350 Gb of sequence data and 120 million or so unique TCR beta sequences from 150 million to 200 million T cells were reported. The genetic ancestry cluster associated with self-reported Caucasian donors included roughly 84% of the roughly 400 genotyped donors. In a later genetic analysis, genome-wide SNP genotypes for 398 of the 666 donors were used, and that subset was treated as a discovery cohort. On average, 235,054 unique TCR beta nucleotide sequences were sequenced per donor among some 430 genotyped donors of the cohort, with roughly 18% of those sequences being non-productive. Every discovery cohort repertoire had been produced on one sequencing platform. In the later analysis, no new phenotypic data were used to find candidate immune exposures; instead, reliance was placed on TCR beta sequences and their occurrence across donors. Five DR-DQ haplotypes were handled as single units for association and clustering because linkage in the cohort was strong. An early release covering over 500 HLA-typed donors comprised about 310 gigabases of sequencing data and 85 million or so unique TCR sequences. The T cell repertoires of 666 subjects were profiled by immunosequencing and related to cytomegalovirus serostatus. To predict cytomegalovirus infection status, the study brought together high-throughput TCR immunosequencing, statistical association of individual TCRs with disease status, and machine learning. A separate validation cohort of roughly 120 different subjects was used in addition to the roughly 700-subject first cohort. A later analysis re-examined previously published TCR beta repertoires from hundreds of donors and added high-resolution HLA genotyping to investigate patterns of TCR occurrence. The number of typed donors differed by locus: about 620-630 for A, B, C, DRB1 and DQB1; 500 to 550 for DQA1; approximately 610 for DPA1; and 450 to 480 for DPB1. Alongside the repertoire data, information on donor age, sex, ethnicity and CMV serostatus was compiled. Class I and class II HLA loci were covered by the typing at four-digit resolution. An earlier analysis of 450 to 750 of the donors used high-throughput TCR beta sequencing to judge whether each TCR beta V gene segment behaved as functional or pseudogenic. The study aimed to test whether cataloging public T cell receptors could reveal signatures of past pathogen exposure. Summary of the overall study and its limitations: A further reported finding was that TCR beta sequences accurately predicted the HLA-A and HLA-B alleles for most subjects in the first cohort. The classifier was reported to diagnose cytomegalovirus status with high specificity and sensitivity in both the original cohort and the validation cohort. Sequencing depth was assumed to be roughly uniform across donors in the presence/absence analyses, though that assumption may not hold. Specific HLA alleles were associated with 15,000 to 20,000 TCR beta sequences at a false discovery rate of 0.05 in a later analysis. A few of the identified cytomegalovirus-associated TCR beta chains were confirmed in vitro to be specific for cytomegalovirus antigens. HLA typing was unavailable for some donors at each locus, so association tests used only the typed subset. In a later analysis, several top co-occurrence clusters were reported to appear linked to parvovirus B19, influenza, CMV and Epstein-Barr virus. According to a later analysis, most CMV-associated TCR beta chains appeared to be HLA-restricted, and the HLA associations seemed to be driven largely by CMV exposure. Broadly in line with IMGT annotations, most TCR beta V segments showed up in productive rearrangements about 87% or about 30% of the time in an earlier analysis of 450 to 750 of the donors. A later genetic analysis associated a missense DCLRE1C variant with V-gene and J-gene trimming of TCR beta chains, and an independent cohort replicated the association. Most TCR sequences were seen in very few donors, while some public TCRs were found in many individuals. In a later genetic analysis, fewer N-insertions in productive TCRs were reported among donors in an Asian-associated ancestry cluster than the approximately 710-donor mean. The study listed 164 TCR beta chains as associated with cytomegalovirus. The authors suggested that the approach could potentially be extended to other disease states and immunological phenotypes. Some IMGT-functional V segments, including TRBV6-2 and TRBV6-3, could not be told apart with the 87-base-pair reads, so those segments were excluded. Compared with equally common non-associated chains, HLA-associated TCR beta chains in a later analysis were more clonally expanded and had lower generation probabilities. Because counts were too low, seventeen rarely observed V segments, including chromosome 9 orphons, were excluded from the earlier analysis of fewer than 650 of the donors. Immune exposure information for the cohort was limited to CMV serostatus. This cohort had only TCR beta chains sequenced, and the lack of alpha or paired-chain data limited which features could be detected. Linkage disequilibrium might explain the correlated functional status among segregating V segments, but an unknown experimental factor could not be ruled out. A group of highly shared sequence variants was considered likely to be a technical artifact of the sequencing pipeline. When HLA alleles, especially DR and DQ, strongly co-occurred, TCR associations were difficult to assign to individual alleles. In a later analysis, TCR association rates were found to vary across HLA loci, with the most associated TCRs seen for DRB1 alleles and the fewest for HLA-C alleles.

Source material: PBMCs. The sequence was collected from a woman in her thirties or forties in good health and CMV-seronegative. The V and J segments used are TRBV19 and TRBJ1-2, with TRBD1 identical over 12 junction bases. The CDR3 protein is CASSASGTGGSMYGYTF. The DNA is as follows: TGTGCCAGTAGTGCGTCCGGGACAGGGGGCTCTATGTATGGCTACACCTTC.